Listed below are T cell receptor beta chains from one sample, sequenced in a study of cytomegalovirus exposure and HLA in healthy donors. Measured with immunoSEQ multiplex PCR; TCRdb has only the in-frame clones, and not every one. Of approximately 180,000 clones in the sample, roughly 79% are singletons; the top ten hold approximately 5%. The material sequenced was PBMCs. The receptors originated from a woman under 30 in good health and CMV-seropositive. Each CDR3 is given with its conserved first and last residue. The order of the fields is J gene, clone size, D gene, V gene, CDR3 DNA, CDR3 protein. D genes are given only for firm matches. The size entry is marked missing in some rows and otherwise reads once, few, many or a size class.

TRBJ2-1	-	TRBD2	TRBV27	TGTGCCAGCAGTCGGACTAGCGGGGGTTACAATGAGCAGTTCTTC	CASSRTSGGYNEQFF
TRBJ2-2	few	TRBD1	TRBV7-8	TGTGCCAGCAGACAGGGGGTAATAACCGGGGAGCTGTTTTTT	CASRQGVITGELFF
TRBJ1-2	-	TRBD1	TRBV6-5	TGTGCCAGCTTCCACGGGACAGGGGCCCGCTACACCTTC	CASFHGTGARYTF
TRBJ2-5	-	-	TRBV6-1	TGTGCCAGCGCCCCTTGGAGGGGTGAGACCCAGTACTTC	CASAPWRGETQYF
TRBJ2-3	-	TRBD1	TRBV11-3	TGTGCCAGCAGCTTAGATGGGACAGGGGCAGATACGCAGTATTTT	CASSLDGTGADTQYF
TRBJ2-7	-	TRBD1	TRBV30	TGTGCCTGGACCTCGGGACAGGGGGCACGCGAGCAGTACTTC	CAWTSGQGAREQYF
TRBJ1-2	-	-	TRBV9	TGTGCCAGCAGTGCGGCCCGAAGTTTCGATGGCTACACCTTC	CASSAARSFDGYTF
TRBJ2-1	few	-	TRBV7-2	TGTGCCAGCAGCTTTTTAAAAGAGCAGTTCTTC	CASSFLKEQFF
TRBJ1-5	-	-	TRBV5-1	TGCGCCAGCAGCTTAACAGGCAATCAGCCCCAGCATTTT	CASSLTGNQPQHF
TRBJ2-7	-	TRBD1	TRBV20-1	TGCAGAAGGAGACAGGGGAGCGAGCAGTACTTC	CRRRQGSEQYF
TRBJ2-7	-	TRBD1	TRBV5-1	TGCGCCAGCAGCTCAGATCCCGGGACAGGGGTTGTAGAGCAGTACTTC	CASSSDPGTGVVEQYF
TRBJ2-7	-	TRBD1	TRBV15	TGTGCCACCAGCATGGGACAGGGGGTTTCCTACGAGCAGTACTTC	CATSMGQGVSYEQYF
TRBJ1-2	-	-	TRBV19	TGTGCCAGTAGACAAGGGGGGGTCGGGACCTATGGCTACACCTTC	CASRQGGVGTYGYTF
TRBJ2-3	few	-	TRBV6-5	TGTGCCAGCAGTGTGGATCGGACAGCTCGGTATTTT	CASSVDRTARYF
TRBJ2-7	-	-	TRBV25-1	TGTGCCAGCAGTTTCGTAGGCCACCGGGACGAGCAGTACTTC	CASSFVGHRDEQYF
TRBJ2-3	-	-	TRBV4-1	TGCGCCAGCAGCCAAGAGAGGCTCGTCGCCGATACGCAGTATTTT	CASSQERLVADTQYF
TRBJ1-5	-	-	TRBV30	TGTGCCTGGAGTAAGGGGTCGGGGGAAGAAAAGCCCCAGCATTTT	CAWSKGSGEEKPQHF
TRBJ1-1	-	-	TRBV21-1	TGTGCCAGCTTAACCGACTCCTACACTGAAGCTTTCTTT	CASLTDSYTEAFF
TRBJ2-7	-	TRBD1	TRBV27	TGTGCCAGCAGTTCCCACCGGGACAGGGTCGGGTACGAGCAGTACTTC	CASSSHRDRVGYEQYF
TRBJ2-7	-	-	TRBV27	TGTGCCAGCCTCTCCTACGAGCAGTACTTC	CASLSYEQYF
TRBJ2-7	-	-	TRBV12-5	TGTGCTAGTAAGGGGCGGGACAGAACATCCTACGAGCAGTACTTC	CASKGRDRTSYEQYF
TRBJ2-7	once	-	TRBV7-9	TGTGCCAGCAGCTCCTCCCAGGGAAAAACCTACGAGCAGTACTTC	CASSSSQGKTYEQYF
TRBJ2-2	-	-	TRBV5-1	TGCGCCAGCAGCTTGGATATCTCGGTTACCGGGGAGCTGTTTTTT	CASSLDISVTGELFF
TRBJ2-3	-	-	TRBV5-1	TGCGCCAGCACCCGATACCAGTCAGATACGCAGTATTTT	CASTRYQSDTQYF
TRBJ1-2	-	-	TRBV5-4	TGTGCCAGCAGACCCGGACAAAATACGGGCTACACCTTC	CASRPGQNTGYTF
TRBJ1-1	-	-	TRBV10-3	TGTGCCATCAGTGATGGAGCGGGTCAGAGGGTTAACACTGAAGCTTTCTTT	CAISDGAGQRVNTEAFF
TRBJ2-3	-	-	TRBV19	TGTGCCAGTAGTATAACTCCCCCTAACGATTATGCGCAGTATTTT	CASSITPPNDYAQYF
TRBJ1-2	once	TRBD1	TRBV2	TGTGCCAGCAGTGACCAGAGACAGGGAGGTAACTATGGCTACACCTTC	CASSDQRQGGNYGYTF
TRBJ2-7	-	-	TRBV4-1	TGCGCCAGCAGCCATGTTGACAGGACCTACGAGCAGTACTTC	CASSHVDRTYEQYF
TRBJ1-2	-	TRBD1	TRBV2	TGTGCCAGCAGTGAAGAGGGACAGGTGGGCTATGGCTACACCTTC	CASSEEGQVGYGYTF
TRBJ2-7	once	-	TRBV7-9	TGTGCCAGCAGAGCACTCGGCAGGGTAGTCTCCGAGCAGTACTTC	CASRALGRVVSEQYF
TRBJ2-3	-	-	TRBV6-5	TGTGCCAGCAGTTTTCGAGGGACAGATACGCAGTATTTT	CASSFRGTDTQYF
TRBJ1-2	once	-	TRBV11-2	TGTGCCAGCAGCCACCGTAACAGGCACTATGGCTACACCTTC	CASSHRNRHYGYTF
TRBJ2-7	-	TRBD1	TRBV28	TGTGCCAGCAGTATTAGACAGGGGGGTTACGAGCAGTACTTC	CASSIRQGGYEQYF
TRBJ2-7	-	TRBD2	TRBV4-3	TGCGCCAGCAGCCAAGATTCTTCGGGGGGGCCCAACGAGCAGTACTTC	CASSQDSSGGPNEQYF
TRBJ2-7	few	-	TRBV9	TGTGCCAGCAGCGGACGGGGGAGCTCCTACGAGCAGTACTTC	CASSGRGSSYEQYF
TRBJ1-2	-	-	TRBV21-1	TGTGCCAGCAGCCCGGACAGGCCCTTTGGCTACACCTTC	CASSPDRPFGYTF
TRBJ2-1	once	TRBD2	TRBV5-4	TGTGCCAGCAGCTTGTGGCGGGGGGAAAAGTACAATGAGCAGTTCTTC	CASSLWRGEKYNEQFF
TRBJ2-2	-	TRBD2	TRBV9	TGTGCCAGCAGCGCACTAGCGGGGGTTCTCACCGGGGAGCTGTTTTTT	CASSALAGVLTGELFF
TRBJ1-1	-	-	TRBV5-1	TGCGCCAGCAGCTTGGACAGCAATGAAGCTTTCTTT	CASSLDSNEAFF
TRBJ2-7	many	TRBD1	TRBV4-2	TGTGCCAGCAGCCAAGATATTGGGACAGGGGGCTACGAGCAGTACTTC	CASSQDIGTGGYEQYF
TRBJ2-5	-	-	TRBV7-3	TGTGCCAGCAGCGTGGGTCAGGGGTTGGGGGAGACCCAGTACTTC	CASSVGQGLGETQYF
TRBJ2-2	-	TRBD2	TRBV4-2	TGTGCCAGCAGCCAAGACGGACTAGCGGGGGGGCCGGGCGGGGAGCTGTTTTTT	CASSQDGLAGGPGGELFF
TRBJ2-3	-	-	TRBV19	TGTGCCAGTAGTACCCGGCAGGGCAATTTCATTCCAGATACGCAGTATTTT	CASSTRQGNFIPDTQYF
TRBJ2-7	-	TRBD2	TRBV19	TGTGCCAGTAGTAGCCCGACTAGCGGGCCCACCTACGAGCAGTACTTC	CASSSPTSGPTYEQYF
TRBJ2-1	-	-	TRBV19	TGTGCCGTCGTGGCTTCCTACAATGAGCAGTTCTTC	CAVVASYNEQFF
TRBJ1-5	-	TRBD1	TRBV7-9	TGTGCCAGCAGCCCAGGGGGAGCAACCGCCTGGGGCAATCAGCCCCAGCATTTT	CASSPGGATAWGNQPQHF
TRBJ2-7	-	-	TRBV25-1	TGTGCCAGCAGTGGCCCAGGGGAGAGCTACGAGCAGTACTTC	CASSGPGESYEQYF
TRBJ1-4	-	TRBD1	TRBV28	TGTGCCAGCAGTTCCCACCGACAGGGGGCGCGGGAAAAACTGTTTTTT	CASSSHRQGAREKLFF
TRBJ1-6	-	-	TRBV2	TGTGCCAGCAACCCCCCCGGGTCCTATAATTCACCCCTCCACTTT	CASNPPGSYNSPLHF
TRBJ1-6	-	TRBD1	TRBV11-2	TGTGCCAGCAGCTTAGGCCGGACAGGGAGAGGTAATTCACCCCTCCACTTT	CASSLGRTGRGNSPLHF
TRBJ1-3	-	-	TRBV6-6	TGTGCCAGCAGTGACCGGGAACCCAGAAACACCATATATTTT	CASSDREPRNTIYF
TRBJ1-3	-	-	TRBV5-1	TGCGCCAGCAGCCGCGGGGGTAGCGGATCTGGAAACACCATATATTTT	CASSRGGSGSGNTIYF
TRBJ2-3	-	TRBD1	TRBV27	TGTGCCAGCAGGCAGGGGGTTAACACAGATACGCAGTATTTT	CASRQGVNTDTQYF
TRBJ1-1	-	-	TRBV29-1	TGCAGCGTTGGAACGGGGGGGAACACTGAAGCTTTCTTT	CSVGTGGNTEAFF